This is a list of T cell receptor beta chains from one sample in a study of CD8 T cells in Susac syndrome. TCRdb reprocessed the immunoSEQ multiplex PCR reads with MiXCR, giving one entry per CDR3 protein. The table has 95,000 to 150,000 distinct CDR3 sequences, over 90% seen once. The source material was CD4+ T cells from PBMCs. These receptor sequences come from a human donor with Susac syndrome. CDR3s include the opening cysteine and the closing phenylalanine or tryptophan. D genes are given only for firm matches. Part of the rows lack a size; the others show once, few, many or a class for expanded clones.

clone_size	d_call	j_call	v_call	cdr3_nt	cdr3_aa
.	.	TRBJ2-1	TRBV7-9	TGTGCCAGCAGCTTATCACCACCCAAACAGTTCTTC	CASSLSPPKQFF
.	TRBD2	TRBJ2-1	TRBV20-1	TGCAGTGTTCCGGGACTAGCGGGAGGTGGCAATGAGCAGTTCTTC	CSVPGLAGGGNEQFF
.	.	TRBJ2-1	TRBV11-2	TGTGCCAGCAGCTTTCCCCAACTAGTAGTTCGACCCTCCTACAATGAGCAGTTCTTC	CASSFPQLVVRPSYNEQFF
.	.	TRBJ1-2	TRBV12-3/TRBV12-4	TGTGCCAGCAGTTTAGGCAGTGGCGGCTACACCTTC	CASSLGSGGYTF
.	.	TRBJ1-1	TRBV19	TGTGCCAGTAGTATGTCGGGGGACACTGAAGCTTTCTTT	CASSMSGDTEAFF
.	TRBD1	TRBJ2-2	TRBV29-1	TGCAGCGTACCAGGGGGCACCGGGGAGCTGTTTTTT	CSVPGGTGELFF
.	.	TRBJ2-3	TRBV11-2	TGTGCCAGCAGCCGGGCGAAAATAGATACGCAGTATTTT	CASSRAKIDTQYF
.	.	TRBJ1-1	TRBV18	TGTGCCAGCTCAGCGGATCTGAACACTGAAGCTTTCTTT	CASSADLNTEAFF
.	.	TRBJ2-7	TRBV29-1	TGCAGCGTTGCAGCTGGACAGACCAGCTACGAGCAGTACTTC	CSVAAGQTSYEQYF
.	.	TRBJ1-2	TRBV29-1	TGCAGCGTTGACGGTGAGGTGGGGGACTATGGCTACACCTTC	CSVDGEVGDYGYTF
.	TRBD1	TRBJ2-6	TRBV9	TGTGCCAGCAGCCCCAGGACAGGGGTGGAAGGGGCCAACGTCCTGACTTTC	CASSPRTGVEGANVLTF
once	TRBD2	TRBJ2-5	TRBV5-1	TGCGCCAGCAGCTTGCTACTAGCGGGAGAGACCCAGTACTTC	CASSLLLAGETQYF
.	TRBD2	TRBJ2-1	TRBV4-2	TGTGCCAGCACCGGTAGCGGGAATCGGAGGGATGAGCAGTTCTTC	CASTGSGNRRDEQFF
.	TRBD2	TRBJ2-7	TRBV20-1	TGCAGTGCCCATAGCGGGACCTCCTACGAGCAGTACTTC	CSAHSGTSYEQYF
.	TRBD1	TRBJ1-1	TRBV6-6	TGTGCCAGCAGTTACTCGGTCGGACAGGGGAACACTGAAGCTTTCTTT	CASSYSVGQGNTEAFF